One and the same sample provided the 15 T cell receptor beta chains below, sequenced in a study of OX40 agonist ivuxolimab in advanced cancers. Sequencing used immunoSEQ multiplex PCR; TCRdb keeps in-frame clones, though not all of them. The sample consists of 40,000 to 45,000 clones, 82% of them appearing once. Sample: CD4+ or CD8+ T cells sorted from blood, taken in a trial of the OX40 agonist ivuxolimab. Every receptor here comes from an adult with an advanced solid tumor such as melanoma, head and neck, liver or kidney cancer.

The chain combines TRBV7-9 with TRBJ1-1, with a possible D match to TRBD1 (5 bases). The CDR3 extends over 13 amino acids. The V end was cut by 11 bases, the J end by 0 bases, with 13 bases between. The germline V gene encodes CDR1 SEHNR and CDR2 FQNEAQ (reference sequence). The CDR3 protein is CAAGRGMNTEAFF. The DNA of the CDR3 is TGTGCCGCCGGGAGGGGAATGAACACTGAAGCTTTCTTT.

This chain connects TRBV5-1 to TRBJ1-1; D might be TRBD1 (6 bases). The germline V and J ends were trimmed by 1 base and 6 bases, with 13 bases remaining between them. The CDR3 has 14 residues. Per germline, CDR1 SGHRS and CDR2 YFSETQ. The CDR3 spells CASSLTAGDAEAFF. CDR3 DNA: TGCGCCAGCAGCTTGACAGCAGGGGACGCTGAAGCTTTCTTT.

The chain carries TRBV19 and TRBJ1-1; TRBD1 aligns across 9 bases. The V gene's germline CDR1 is LNHDA and CDR2 SQIVND (reference sequence). The CDR3 extends over 14 amino acids. Trimming took 1 base from V and 5 from J; bases not matched to a gene: 2. CDR3 bases: TGTGCCAGTAGTATAGGGACAGGGGAGACTGAAGCTTTCTTT. Its translation is CASSIGTGETEAFF.

V and J are TRBV5-3 and TRBJ2-7; 7 positions agree with TRBD1. TRBV5-3 is an ORF; its function is uncertain. The CDR3 is 17 amino acids. Trimming took 4 bases from V and 0 from J; bases not matched to a gene: 13. The CDR3 sequence is CARSLPNATGFSYEQYF. The DNA for the CDR3 is TGTGCCAGAAGCCTACCAAACGCGACAGGGTTCTCCTACGAGCAGTACTTC.

CDR3 loop: CASSLSPQSGSEQYF. In DNA form, the CDR3 reads TGTGCCAGCAGCTTATCACCTCAGTCCGGGTCCGAGCAGTACTTC. The chain employs TRBV11-2 and TRBJ2-7; D unresolved. This CDR3 contains 15 residues. Per the germline V gene, CDR1 is SGHAT and CDR2 is FQNNGV. Between the trimmed V and J ends, which lost 2 bases and 6 bases, there was a span of 17 bases.

The rearrangement uses TRBV27 and TRBJ2-7; D call uncertain. Germline V CDR1 and CDR2: MNHEY, SMNVEV (reference sequence). This CDR3 region has 13 residues. V was trimmed by 3 bases and J by 3 bases, leaving 9 bases between them. The CDR3: CASSFYGDYEQYF. CDR3 nucleotides: TGTGCCAGCAGTTTCTATGGGGACTACGAGCAGTACTTC.

This chain joins TRBV13 and TRBJ2-1; 7 bases agree with TRBD2. J was trimmed by 4 bases and V by 4 bases; bases with no gene match: 10. The CDR3 extends over 16 amino acids. Germline V gene sequence: CDR1 PRHDT, CDR2 FYEKMQ (reference sequence). The CDR3 spells CASSSTAGVRYNEQFF. CDR3 nucleotides: TGTGCCAGCAGCTCGACCGCGGGAGTCCGGTACAATGAGCAGTTCTTC.

J is TRBJ2-3 and V is TRBV15, with TRBD1 as a possible D gene (6 bases). Trimming cost V 0 bases and J 0 bases, with 10 bases left between them. Germline V gives CDR1 LNHNV, CDR2 YYDKDF (reference sequence). The CDR3 is 16 residues long. CDR3 residues: CATSRDIQGSTDTQYF. CDR3 nucleotides: TGTGCCACCAGCAGAGATATACAGGGTAGCACAGATACGCAGTATTTT. The whole variable domain, remainder taken from reference TRBV15 and TRBJ2-3, is DAMVIQNPRYQVTQFGKPVTLSCSQTLNHNVMYWYQQKSSQAPKLLFHYYDKDFNNEADTPDNFQSRRPNTSFCFLDIRSPGLGDTAMYLCATSRDIQGSTDTQYFGPGTRLTVL.

The rearrangement joins TRBV10-2 to TRBJ1-2; D remains ambiguous. Germline V CDR1 and CDR2: WSHSY, SAAADI. Trimming took off 4 bases at V and 4 bases at J, with 16 bases between the two ends. The CDR3 spans 15 residues. The CDR3 sequence is CASSASPWASYGYTF. The CDR3 region has the DNA TGCGCCAGCAGTGCCTCACCATGGGCCTCCTATGGCTACACCTTC.

The CDR3 loop is CAISGTGGGADTQYF. CDR3 DNA: TGTGCCATCAGTGGGACAGGCGGGGGCGCAGATACGCAGTATTTT. The V and J genes are TRBV10-3 and TRBJ2-3, with D perhaps assigned TRBD1 or TRBD2 (7 bases each). Germline V CDR1 and CDR2: ENHRY, SYGVKD. Trimming took 4 bases from V and 4 from J, leaving 15 bases between them. The CDR3 covers 15 residues.

This chain connects TRBV7-9 to TRBJ1-2; unclear D gene. This CDR3 contains 12 residues. From germline, CDR1 is SEHNR and CDR2 FQNEAQ (reference sequence). V lost 8 bases to trimming and J lost 0 bases, with 7 bases between them. CDR3 nucleotide sequence: TGTGCCAGCGCTCCGACTAACTATGGCTACACCTTC. Its translation: CASAPTNYGYTF.

This clone was seen more than once but under ten times. This rearrangement joins TRBV6-6 to TRBJ1-2; D may be TRBD1 (6 bases). The germline V gene encodes CDR1 MNHNY and CDR2 SVGAGI (reference sequence). This CDR3 spans 12 amino acids. Trimming cost V 6 bases and J 3 bases, with 8 bases left between them. This chain's CDR3 is CASSHRDYGYTF. The CDR3 DNA is TGTGCCAGCAGCCACAGGGACTATGGCTACACCTTC.

V and J are TRBV28 and TRBJ2-2, with 7 bases identical to TRBD2. The CDR3 runs to 16 residues. Germline V CDR1 and CDR2: MDHEN, SYDVKM. The J segment lost 6 bases and the V segment lost 7 bases, leaving 14 bases of the junction unmatched. CDR3 loop: CASITRGRGVAGELFF. Here the CDR3 DNA reads TGTGCCAGCATCACCCGGGGGAGGGGAGTTGCCGGGGAGCTGTTTTTT.

The chain carries TRBV28 and TRBJ2-1; 9 nucleotides match TRBD2. Germline-derived CDR1 and CDR2 are MDHEN and SYDVKM. V dropped 2 bases and J dropped 8; count of bases not matched to a gene: 4. The length of the CDR3 is 14 residues. CDR3 in DNA: TGTGCCAGCAGTTTACTAGCGGGGAGGGATGAGCAGTTCTTC. Amino acid sequence: CASSLLAGRDEQFF.

The J gene is TRBJ2-7, the V gene TRBV27; D unclear. Germline assignment: CDR1 MNHEY and CDR2 SMNVEV (reference sequence). Deletions cut 3 bases from V and 3 bases from J, with 6 bases between. This CDR3 comprises 12 residues. This CDR3 reads CASSLDYYEQYF. The CDR3 region has the DNA TGTGCCAGCAGTTTGGATTACTACGAGCAGTACTTC.